One and the same sample provided the 27 T cell receptor beta chains below, sequenced in a study of blood T cell repertoires in COVID-19. The protocol was immunoSEQ multiplex PCR, while the TCRdb copy is restricted to in-frame clones and leaves out a portion. This sample has some 35,000 clones, with around 80% found just once. The sequencing sample was made of peripheral blood. The receptor set was obtained from a man older than 75 with acute or convalescent COVID-19.

This chain joins TRBV29-1 and TRBJ2-7; the D gene is possibly TRBD1 (6 bases). The germline V gene encodes CDR1 SQVTM and CDR2 ANQGSEA. Trimming removed 1 base from V and 3 bases from J, with 13 bases in between. The CDR3 totals 14 residues. The CDR3 DNA reads as TGCAGCGTTGAAGTTTCAGGGGCGCTCTACGAGCAGTACTTC. It codes for CSVEVSGALYEQYF.

This clone was counted only a few times. The rearrangement joins TRBV7-3 to TRBJ2-1; the match to TRBD1 covers 11 bases. Germline V gene sequence: CDR1 SGHTA, CDR2 FQGTGA. The CDR3 extends over 15 amino acids. The V segment lost 5 bases and the J segment 6 bases; nucleotides outside the gene matches: 6. CDR3 protein: CASSPRTGGINEQFF. As DNA, the CDR3 is TGTGCCAGCAGCCCCCGGACAGGGGGCATCAATGAGCAGTTCTTC.

This chain connects TRBV7-9 to TRBJ1-6; a weak D match, TRBD1 (5 bases). CDR3 length: 16 residues. V was pared by 3 bases and J by 6 bases, with 15 bases between. From germline, CDR1 is SEHNR and CDR2 FQNEAQ (reference sequence). CDR3 in amino acids: CASSFGGQGGNSPLHF. CDR3 coding DNA: TGTGCCAGCAGCTTCGGAGGGCAGGGTGGTAATTCACCCCTCCACTTT.

The J gene is TRBJ2-1, the V gene TRBV6-1; 8 bases are a match to TRBD2. V shed 2 bases, J shed 1 base, and the junction held 7 bases outside the gene matches. CDR3 size: 17 residues. The germline gives CDR1 MNHNS, CDR2 SASEGT. CDR3 protein: CASSERKGLVSYNEQFF. In DNA, the CDR3 is TGTGCCAGCAGTGAACGTAAGGGACTAGTATCCTACAATGAGCAGTTCTTC.

This clone was observed a few times. V and J are TRBV4-3 and TRBJ2-2; D remains unclear. CDR3 length: 15 amino acids. With 0 bases removed from V and 2 bases from J, the gap between germline ends came to 7 bases. Looked up from germline, CDR1 is LGHNA and CDR2 is YSLEER. CDR3 DNA: TGCGCCAGCAGCCAAGATTTCCATAACACCGGGGAGCTGTTTTTT. Translating it yields CASSQDFHNTGELFF.

The table lists this clone with a few counts. V and J are TRBV18 and TRBJ1-6; D is uncertain. Germline-derived CDR1 and CDR2 are KGHSH and LQKENI. The CDR3 totals 14 residues. V lost 3 bases and J 8 bases, leaving 11 bases between the germline ends. The CDR3: CASSPLPGDSPLHF. The CDR3, as DNA: TGTGCCAGCTCACCTTTACCCGGAGATTCACCCCTCCACTTT.

The chain carries TRBV5-5 and TRBJ1-2; 7 nucleotides line up with TRBD1. The CDR3 runs to 13 residues. Per germline, CDR1 SGHKS and CDR2 YYEKEE (reference sequence). The V gene end was trimmed by 0 bases and the J gene end by 4 bases; junction bases not matched to a gene: 0. CDR3 amino acids: CASSLDRGYGYTF. Written as DNA, the CDR3 is TGTGCCAGCAGCTTGGACAGGGGCTATGGCTACACCTTC.

This clone was counted a single time. This chain joins TRBV11-2 and TRBJ2-1; a possible D gene is TRBD2 (6 bases). Germline CDR1 reads SGHAT; CDR2 reads FQNNGV. Between the trimmed V and J ends, which lost 7 bases and 8 bases, there was a span of 24 bases. The CDR3 totals 16 residues. DNA of the CDR3: TGTGCCAGCACCCCGATAGTAGCAGGGAAGCGGGATGAGCAGTTCTTC. This translates into CASTPIVAGKRDEQFF.

The CDR3 sequence: CASSSPGAGGPDEQYF. The CDR3 coding sequence is TGTGCCAGCAGTTCCCCGGGAGCGGGGGGGCCCGACGAGCAGTACTTC. This rearrangement joins TRBV28 to TRBJ2-7; 10 positions match TRBD2. CDR1 and CDR2 (germline): MDHEN, SYDVKM. The CDR3 totals 16 residues. Losses at the gene ends were 4 bases for V and 5 bases for J; bases not matched to a gene: 11.

The V gene is TRBV4-2, the J gene TRBJ2-5; 10 bases agree with TRBD2. The CDR3 has 14 amino acids. The germline gives CDR1 LGHNA, CDR2 YNFKEQ. V shed 4 bases and J 5 bases; nucleotides not matched to a gene: 4. The CDR3 protein is CASSLSGGGETQYF. As DNA, the CDR3 is TGTGCCAGCAGCCTGAGCGGGGGGGGTGAGACCCAGTACTTC.

The chain carries TRBV29-1 and TRBJ2-5, with 9 nucleotides matching TRBD2. Germline V gene lookup returns CDR1 SQVTM and CDR2 ANQGSEA. The length of the CDR3 is 15 residues. With V trimmed by 4 bases and J by 0 bases, 6 bases remained unmatched. This CDR3 is CSVGPASGNQETQYF. The CDR3, as DNA: TGCAGCGTTGGTCCGGCTAGCGGGAACCAAGAGACCCAGTACTTC.

In its sample, this clone was seen once. The chain is built from TRBV4-3 and TRBJ2-4; 10 bases map to TRBD2. CDR3 size: 16 residues. The V gene's germline CDR1 is LGHNA and CDR2 YSLEER. Unmatched junction bases numbered 13, after V lost 5 bases and J lost 9 bases. CDR3 DNA sequence: TGCGCCAGCAGCATAAGGCCCGGGACTAGCGAGGGCATTCAGTACTTC. Its protein product is CASSIRPGTSEGIQYF.

CDR3 sequence (DNA): TGTGCCAGCAGCTTAGCAGACAGGGAGCTGTTTTTT. Amino acids: CASSLADRELFF. This chain joins TRBV7-2 and TRBJ2-2; no reliable D call. From germline, CDR1 is SGHTA and CDR2 FQGNSA. The CDR3 is made up of 12 amino acids. The V gene lost 0 bases and the J gene lost 9 bases, with 5 bases spanning the gap.

The V call is TRBV6-5, the J call TRBJ2-1; 7 bases fit TRBD1. Per the germline V gene, CDR1 is MNHEY and CDR2 is SVGAGI. Trimming cost V 7 bases and J 7 bases; bases outside gene matches: 10. This CDR3 comprises 14 residues. CDR3 residues: CASKPGQNRNEQFF. The CDR3 nucleotides are TGTGCCAGCAAACCGGGACAGAATCGAAATGAGCAGTTCTTC.

The V gene is TRBV6-2 or TRBV6-3, the J gene TRBJ2-3; the D gene is possibly TRBD1 (6 bases). The CDR3 sequence is 14 residues long. Germline values: CDR1 MNHEY, CDR2 SVGEGT. The V end lost 5 bases, the J end lost 2 bases, and 11 bases lay between the germline ends. CDR3 in DNA: TGTGCCAGCAGTGCCGGACAGTCCACAGATACGCAGTATTTT. It is translated as CASSAGQSTDTQYF.

The chain links TRBV30 to TRBJ1-1; 8 bases match TRBD1. Germline V gene data show CDR1 as GTSNPN and CDR2 as SVGIG (reference sequence). This CDR3 spans 14 amino acids. The J segment lost 0 bases and the V segment lost 4 bases, leaving 4 bases of the junction unmatched. The CDR3 DNA is TGTGCCTGGAACTTGGACAGGGTGAACACTGAAGCTTTCTTT. This translates into CAWNLDRVNTEAFF.

The chain carries TRBV12-3 or TRBV12-4 and TRBJ2-7; the D gene is possibly TRBD2 (6 bases). This CDR3 is built from 13 residues. The V gene lost 6 bases and the J gene lost 7 bases, with 16 bases spanning the gap. In nucleotides, the CDR3 is TGTGCCAGCAGCAGGGACTCCCATAGTGAGCAGTACTTC. It specifies CASSRDSHSEQYF.

The rearrangement joins TRBV28 to TRBJ2-3; D remains unclear. Trimming stripped 6 bases from V and 2 bases from J, with 12 bases between. Germline lookup yields CDR1 MDHEN and CDR2 SYDVKM. The CDR3 totals 14 residues. DNA for the CDR3: TGTGCCAGCAGCAGTCCAGGAATCACAGATACGCAGTATTTT. Translated, it gives CASSSPGITDTQYF.

The count of this clone is one. The chain is built from TRBV18 and TRBJ2-3; 7 bases align to TRBD2. This CDR3 is 13 amino acids long. The V segment lost 8 bases and the J segment 4 bases; nucleotides outside the gene matches: 6. Germline V CDR1 and CDR2: KGHSH, LQKENI. CDR3 in amino acids: CASTVAGADTQYF. In DNA form, the CDR3 reads TGTGCCAGCACGGTGGCGGGAGCAGATACGCAGTATTTT.

Written as DNA, the CDR3 is TGTGCCAGCAGGACTCCGGGACAGGGGGCTTTTGAGACCCAGTACTTC. It codes for CASRTPGQGAFETQYF. The chain uses TRBV11-1 and TRBJ2-5; 12 bases are a match to TRBD1. The trim removed 6 bases at V and 5 bases at J, leaving 10 bases unmatched. The CDR3 totals 16 residues. The V gene's germline CDR1 is SGHAT and CDR2 FQDESV (reference sequence).

The chain recombines TRBV28 with TRBJ1-1, with 8 bases identical to TRBD1. With V trimmed by 5 bases and J by 1 base, 6 bases remained unmatched. Germline CDR1 and CDR2: MDHEN and SYDVKM. There are 15 residues in the CDR3. This CDR3 reads CASSQKTGANTEAFF. In DNA, the CDR3 is TGTGCCAGCAGTCAGAAGACAGGGGCGAACACTGAAGCTTTCTTT.

The V call is TRBV9, the J call TRBJ2-2; 8 bases are shared with TRBD2. The germline V gene encodes CDR1 SGDLS and CDR2 YYNGEE. The CDR3 loop spans 16 amino acids. V was pared by 4 bases and J by 2 bases, with 7 bases of the junction left unmatched. The CDR3 sequence is CASSITSGSNTGELFF. The CDR3 DNA sequence: TGTGCCAGCAGCATTACGAGCGGGAGTAACACCGGGGAGCTGTTTTTT.

The CDR3 sequence: CASSSSGVSATQYF. The DNA of the CDR3 is TGTGCCAGCAGCTCTTCCGGGGTGAGTGCGACCCAGTACTTC. This chain uses TRBV3-1 (or the pseudogene TRBV3-2) with TRBJ2-5, with a weak D call TRBD2 (5 bases). The CDR3 loop spans 14 amino acids. In germline, CDR1 is LGHDT, CDR2 YNNKEL (reference sequence). Trimming shortened V by 5 bases and J by 7 bases, and 17 bases separated the two germline ends.

The chain carries TRBV3-1 (or the pseudogene TRBV3-2) and TRBJ2-7, with a possible D match to TRBD1 (6 bases). Germline CDR1 and CDR2: LGHDT and YNNKEL (reference sequence). The CDR3 has 11 residues. The V end was cut by 0 bases, the J end by 10 bases, with 7 bases between. CDR3 DNA: TGTGCCAGCAGCCAAGAGGGGGCCCAGTACTTC. It is translated as CASSQEGAQYF.

The chain has TRBV30 and TRBJ2-1, with 10 bases identical to TRBD2. There are 13 residues in the CDR3. Germline assignment: CDR1 GTSNPN and CDR2 SVGIG (reference sequence). With 4 bases clipped from V and 6 bases from J, the junction kept 3 bases outside the gene matches. As DNA, the CDR3 is TGTGCCTGGAAACCTAGCGGGGGCAATGAGCAGTTCTTC. It encodes CAWKPSGGNEQFF.

The V and J genes are TRBV30 and TRBJ1-1, with D possibly being TRBD1 (5 bases). V was pared by 5 bases and J by 6 bases, with 16 bases between. The CDR3 extends over 13 amino acids. Germline CDR1 reads GTSNPN; CDR2 reads SVGIG (reference sequence). CDR3 amino acids: CAWGVIRGSEAFF. The CDR3 DNA is TGTGCCTGGGGAGTAATTAGGGGTTCTGAAGCTTTCTTT.

CDR3 bases: TGTGCCAGCAGAGACGGAGGGACAGATACGCAGTATTTT. Translating gives CASRDGGTDTQYF. V is TRBV6-5 and J is TRBJ2-3; weak D call: TRBD2 (6 bases). The CDR3 runs 13 residues. From germline, CDR1 is MNHEY and CDR2 SVGAGI. Trimming removed 6 bases from V and 3 bases from J, with 10 bases in between.